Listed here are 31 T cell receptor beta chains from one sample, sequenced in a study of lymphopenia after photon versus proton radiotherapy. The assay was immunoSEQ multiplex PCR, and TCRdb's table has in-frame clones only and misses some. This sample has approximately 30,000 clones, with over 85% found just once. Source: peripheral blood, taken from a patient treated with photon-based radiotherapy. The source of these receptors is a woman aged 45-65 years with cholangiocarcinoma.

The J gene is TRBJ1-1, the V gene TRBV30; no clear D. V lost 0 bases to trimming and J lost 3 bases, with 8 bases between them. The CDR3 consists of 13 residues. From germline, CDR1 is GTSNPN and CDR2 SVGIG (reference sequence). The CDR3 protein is CAWSVHSYTEAFF. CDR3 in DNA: TGTGCCTGGAGTGTACATTCTTACACTGAAGCTTTCTTT.

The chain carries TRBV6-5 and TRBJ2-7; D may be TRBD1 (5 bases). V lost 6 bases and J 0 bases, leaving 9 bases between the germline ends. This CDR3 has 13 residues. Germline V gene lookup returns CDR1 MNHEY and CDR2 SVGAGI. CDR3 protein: CASSPGFSYEQYF. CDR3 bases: TGTGCCAGCAGCCCAGGGTTCTCCTACGAGCAGTACTTC.

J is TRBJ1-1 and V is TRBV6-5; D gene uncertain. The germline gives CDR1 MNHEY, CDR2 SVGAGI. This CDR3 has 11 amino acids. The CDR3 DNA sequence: TGTGCAGCCGGGGAGAACACTGAAGCTTTCTTT. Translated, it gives CAAGENTEAFF.

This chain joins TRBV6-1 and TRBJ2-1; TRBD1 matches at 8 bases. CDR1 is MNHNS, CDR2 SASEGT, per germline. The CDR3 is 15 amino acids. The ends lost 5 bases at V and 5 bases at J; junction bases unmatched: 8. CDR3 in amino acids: CASSSRTGIHNEQFF. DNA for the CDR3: TGTGCCAGCAGTTCCCGGACAGGGATTCACAATGAGCAGTTCTTC.

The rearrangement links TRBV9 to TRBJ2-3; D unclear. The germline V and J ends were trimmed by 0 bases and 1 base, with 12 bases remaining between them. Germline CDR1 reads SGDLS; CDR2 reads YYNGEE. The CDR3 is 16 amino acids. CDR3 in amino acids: CASSVGYSRRTDTQYF. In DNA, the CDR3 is TGTGCCAGCAGCGTAGGTTACAGCCGCCGCACAGATACGCAGTATTTT.

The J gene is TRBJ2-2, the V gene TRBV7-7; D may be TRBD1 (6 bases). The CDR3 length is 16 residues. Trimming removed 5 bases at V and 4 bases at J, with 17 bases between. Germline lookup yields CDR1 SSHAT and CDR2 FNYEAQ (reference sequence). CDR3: CASSPTPDRFTGELFF. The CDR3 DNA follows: TGTGCCAGCAGCCCCACCCCGGACAGATTCACCGGGGAGCTGTTTTTT.

This CDR3 reads CASSLEGTGILSSPLHF. The CDR3 bases are TGCGCCAGCAGCTTGGAAGGGACAGGGATCTTGAGTTCACCCCTCCACTTT. The chain recombines TRBV5-1 with TRBJ1-6; 9 nucleotides align to TRBD1. This CDR3 region has 17 residues. V shed 0 bases, J shed 9 bases, and the junction held 10 bases outside the gene matches. The V gene's germline CDR1 is SGHRS and CDR2 YFSETQ.

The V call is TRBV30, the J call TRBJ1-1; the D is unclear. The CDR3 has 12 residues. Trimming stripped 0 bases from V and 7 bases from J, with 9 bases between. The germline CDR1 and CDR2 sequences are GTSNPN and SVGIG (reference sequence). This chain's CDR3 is CAWSVRRIEAFF. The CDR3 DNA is TGTGCCTGGAGTGTACGCAGGATTGAAGCTTTCTTT.

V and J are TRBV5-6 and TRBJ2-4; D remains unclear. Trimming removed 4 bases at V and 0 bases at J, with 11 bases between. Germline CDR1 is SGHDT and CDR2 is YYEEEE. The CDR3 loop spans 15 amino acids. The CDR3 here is CASSAVYLAKNIQYF. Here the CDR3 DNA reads TGTGCCAGCAGCGCAGTTTACTTAGCCAAAAACATTCAGTACTTC.

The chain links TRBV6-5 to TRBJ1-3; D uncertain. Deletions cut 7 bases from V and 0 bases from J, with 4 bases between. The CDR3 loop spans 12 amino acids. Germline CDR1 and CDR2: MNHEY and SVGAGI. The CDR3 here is CASKGSGNTIYF. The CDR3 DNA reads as TGTGCCAGCAAGGGCTCTGGAAACACCATATATTTT.

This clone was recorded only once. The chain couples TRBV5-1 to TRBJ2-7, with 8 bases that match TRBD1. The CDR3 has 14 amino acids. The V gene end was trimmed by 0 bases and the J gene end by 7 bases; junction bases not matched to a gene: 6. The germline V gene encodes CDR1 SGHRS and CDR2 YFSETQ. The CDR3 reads CASSLEQGVGEQYF. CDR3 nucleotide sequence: TGCGCCAGCAGCTTGGAACAGGGGGTAGGGGAGCAGTACTTC.

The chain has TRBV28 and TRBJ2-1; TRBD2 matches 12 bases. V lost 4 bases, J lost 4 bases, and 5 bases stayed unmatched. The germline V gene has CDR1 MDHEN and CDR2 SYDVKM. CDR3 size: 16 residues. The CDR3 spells CASSSPLAGGYNEQFF. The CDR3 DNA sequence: TGTGCCAGCAGTTCCCCCCTAGCGGGGGGGTACAATGAGCAGTTCTTC.

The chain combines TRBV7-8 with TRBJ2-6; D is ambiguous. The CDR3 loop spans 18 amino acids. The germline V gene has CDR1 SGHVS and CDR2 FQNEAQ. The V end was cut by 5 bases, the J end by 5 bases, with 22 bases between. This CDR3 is CASSVKDYPQSRANVLTF. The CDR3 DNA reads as TGTGCCAGCAGCGTTAAGGATTACCCACAAAGTCGGGCCAACGTCCTGACTTTC.

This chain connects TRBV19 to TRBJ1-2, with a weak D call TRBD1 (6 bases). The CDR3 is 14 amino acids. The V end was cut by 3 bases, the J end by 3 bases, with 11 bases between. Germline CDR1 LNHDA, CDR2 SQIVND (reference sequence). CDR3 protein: CASSMGRTDYGYTF. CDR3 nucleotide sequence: TGTGCCAGTAGTATGGGGAGGACAGACTATGGCTACACCTTC.

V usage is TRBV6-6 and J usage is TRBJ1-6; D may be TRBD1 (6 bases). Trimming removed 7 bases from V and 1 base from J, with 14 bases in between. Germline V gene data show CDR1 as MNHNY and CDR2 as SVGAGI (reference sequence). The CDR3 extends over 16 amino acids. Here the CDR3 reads CASIEGTLSYNSPLHF. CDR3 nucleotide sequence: TGTGCCAGCATCGAAGGGACATTGTCCTATAATTCACCCCTCCACTTT.

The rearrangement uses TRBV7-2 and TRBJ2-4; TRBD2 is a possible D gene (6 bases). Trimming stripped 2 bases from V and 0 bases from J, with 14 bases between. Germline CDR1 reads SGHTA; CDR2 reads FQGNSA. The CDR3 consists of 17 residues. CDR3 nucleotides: TGTGCCAGCAGCTTATATCGCGGGGCGATAGCCAAAAACATTCAGTACTTC. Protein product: CASSLYRGAIAKNIQYF.

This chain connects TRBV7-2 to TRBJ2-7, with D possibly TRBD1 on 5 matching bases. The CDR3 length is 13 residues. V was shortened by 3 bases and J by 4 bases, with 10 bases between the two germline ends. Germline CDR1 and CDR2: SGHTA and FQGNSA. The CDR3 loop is CASSFSQGYEQYF. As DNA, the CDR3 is TGTGCCAGCAGCTTCTCTCAGGGATACGAGCAGTACTTC.

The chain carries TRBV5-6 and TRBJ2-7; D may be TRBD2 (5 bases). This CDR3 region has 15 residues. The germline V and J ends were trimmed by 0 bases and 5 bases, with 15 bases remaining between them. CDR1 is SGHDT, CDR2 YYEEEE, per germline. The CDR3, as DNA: TGTGCCAGCAGCTTGGGCGCGGGTGCGGTACACGAGCAGTACTTC. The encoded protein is CASSLGAGAVHEQYF.

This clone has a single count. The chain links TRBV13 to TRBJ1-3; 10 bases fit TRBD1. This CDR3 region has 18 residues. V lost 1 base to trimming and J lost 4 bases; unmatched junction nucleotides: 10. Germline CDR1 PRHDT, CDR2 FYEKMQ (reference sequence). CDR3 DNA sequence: TGTGCCAGCAGCTTAGCCCGCCGAGACAGGGGGCTGGGAAACACCATATATTTT. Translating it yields CASSLARRDRGLGNTIYF.

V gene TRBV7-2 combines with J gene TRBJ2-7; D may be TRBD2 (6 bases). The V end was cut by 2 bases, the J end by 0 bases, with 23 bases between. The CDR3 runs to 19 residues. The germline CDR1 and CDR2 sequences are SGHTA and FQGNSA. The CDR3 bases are TGTGCCAGCAGCTTAAATCTGGGACCCTTTGGGGGGAGCTCCTACGAGCAGTACTTC. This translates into CASSLNLGPFGGSSYEQYF.

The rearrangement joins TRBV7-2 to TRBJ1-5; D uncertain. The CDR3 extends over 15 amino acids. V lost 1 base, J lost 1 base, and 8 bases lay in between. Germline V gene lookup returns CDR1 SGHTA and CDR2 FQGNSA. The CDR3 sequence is CASSLDPGSNQPQHF. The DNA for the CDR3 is TGTGCCAGCAGCTTAGACCCTGGGAGCAATCAGCCCCAGCATTTT.

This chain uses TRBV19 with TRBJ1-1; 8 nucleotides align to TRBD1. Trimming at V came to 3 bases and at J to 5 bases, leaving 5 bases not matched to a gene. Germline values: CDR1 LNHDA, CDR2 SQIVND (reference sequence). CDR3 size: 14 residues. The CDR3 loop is CASSMRQGRTEAFF. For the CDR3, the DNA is TGTGCCAGTAGTATGAGACAGGGGAGAACTGAAGCTTTCTTT.

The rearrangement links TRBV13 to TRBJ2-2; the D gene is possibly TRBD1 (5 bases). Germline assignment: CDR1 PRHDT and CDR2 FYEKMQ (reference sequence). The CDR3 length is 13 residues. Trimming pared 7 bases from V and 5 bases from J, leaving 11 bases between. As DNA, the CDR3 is TGTGCCAGCACCCAGACAGAAACCGGGGAGCTGTTTTTT. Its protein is CASTQTETGELFF.

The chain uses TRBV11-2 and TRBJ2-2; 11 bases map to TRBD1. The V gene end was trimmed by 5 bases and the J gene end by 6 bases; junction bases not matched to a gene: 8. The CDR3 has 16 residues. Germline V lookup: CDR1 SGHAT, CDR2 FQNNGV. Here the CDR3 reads CASSASGTGGAGELFF. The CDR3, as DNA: TGTGCCAGCAGCGCCTCCGGGACAGGGGGAGCCGGGGAGCTGTTTTTT.

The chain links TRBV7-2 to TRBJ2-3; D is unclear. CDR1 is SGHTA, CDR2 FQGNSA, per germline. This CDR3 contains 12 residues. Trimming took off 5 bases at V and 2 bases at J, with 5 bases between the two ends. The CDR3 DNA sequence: TGTGCCAGCAGCCCTAACACAGATACGCAGTATTTT. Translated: CASSPNTDTQYF.

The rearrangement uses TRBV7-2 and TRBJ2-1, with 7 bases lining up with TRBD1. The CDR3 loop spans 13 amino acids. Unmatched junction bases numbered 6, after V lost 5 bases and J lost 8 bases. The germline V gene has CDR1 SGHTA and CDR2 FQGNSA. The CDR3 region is CASSPDREHEQFF. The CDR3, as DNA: TGTGCCAGCAGCCCCGACAGGGAACATGAGCAGTTCTTC.

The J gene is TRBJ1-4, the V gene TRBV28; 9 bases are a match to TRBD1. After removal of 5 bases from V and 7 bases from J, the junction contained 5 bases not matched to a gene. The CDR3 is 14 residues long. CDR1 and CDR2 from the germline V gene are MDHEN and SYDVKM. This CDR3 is CASSLAQGAEKLFF. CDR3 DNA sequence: TGTGCCAGCAGTCTAGCACAGGGGGCTGAAAAACTGTTTTTT.

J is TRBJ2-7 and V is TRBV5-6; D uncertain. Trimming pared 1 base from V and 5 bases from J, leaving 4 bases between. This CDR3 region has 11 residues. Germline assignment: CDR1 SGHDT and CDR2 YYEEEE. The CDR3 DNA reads TGTGCCAGCAGCTTGTACGACGAGCAGTACTTC. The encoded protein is CASSLYDEQYF.

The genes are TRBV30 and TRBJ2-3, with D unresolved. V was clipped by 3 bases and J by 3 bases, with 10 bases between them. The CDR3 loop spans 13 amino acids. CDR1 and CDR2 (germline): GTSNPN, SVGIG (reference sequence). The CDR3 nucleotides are TGTGCCTGGAGCCGAATGCTGACAGATACGCAGTATTTT. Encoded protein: CAWSRMLTDTQYF.

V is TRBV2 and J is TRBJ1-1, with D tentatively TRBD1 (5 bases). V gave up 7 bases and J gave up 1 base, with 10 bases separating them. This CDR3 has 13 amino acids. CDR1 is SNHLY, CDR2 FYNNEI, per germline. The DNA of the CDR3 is TGTGCCAGCAATATTGGGGCGAACACTGAAGCTTTCTTT. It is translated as CASNIGANTEAFF.

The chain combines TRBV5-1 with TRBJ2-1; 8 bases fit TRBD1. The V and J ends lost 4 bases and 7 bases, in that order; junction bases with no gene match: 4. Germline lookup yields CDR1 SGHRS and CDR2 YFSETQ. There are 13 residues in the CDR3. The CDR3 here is CASSIRTGNEQFF. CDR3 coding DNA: TGCGCCAGCAGCATTCGGACAGGGAATGAGCAGTTCTTC.